A single sample is the source of the 11 T cell receptor beta chains below, sequenced in a study of blood T cells in healthy people across ages. Sample-barcoded 5' priming and a J-beta primer mix drove a second PCR of about 6 to 11 cycles. TCRdb processed the 5' RACE reads anew with MiXCR; each CDR3 protein has one entry. The repertoire consists of some 370,000 distinct CDR3 sequences, with 45% to 60% occurring once and the leading ten covering around 53%. Sample: blood. These TCRs come from a man aged 55 to 70 in good health.

This clonotype was seen ten or more times. The rearrangement joins TRBV5-1 to TRBJ2-7, with D perhaps TRBD1 (6 bases). This CDR3 region has 13 residues. From germline, CDR1 is SGHRS and CDR2 YFSETQ. The V gene lost 4 bases and the J gene lost 5 bases, with 13 bases spanning the gap. CDR3 DNA: TGCGCCAGCAGCCCGGGACATCTAGACGAGCAGTACTTC. Its translation: CASSPGHLDEQYF.

The chain joins TRBV6-1 to TRBJ2-3, with TRBD2 as a possible D gene (5 bases). The CDR3 is 15 residues long. Germline V gene sequence: CDR1 MNHNS, CDR2 SASEGT. The germline V and J ends were trimmed by 6 bases and 2 bases, with 15 bases remaining between them. In nucleotides, the CDR3 is TGTGCCAGCAGCGCCCGGGGAGCTACCACAGATACGCAGTATTTT. Translated: CASSARGATTDTQYF.

Turning to this clonotype: Possible read error: a much larger clone is one base away. CDR3 coding DNA: TGTGCCAGCAGCTCGGGACGGAATCGAGGCAACACCTTC. The encoded protein is CASSSGRNRGNTF. The rearrangement joins TRBV7-2 to TRBJ1-2, with D possibly TRBD1 on 5 matching bases. Germline V gives CDR1 SGHTA, CDR2 FQGNSA. Trimming stripped 4 bases from V and 12 bases from J, with 18 bases between. This CDR3 has 13 residues.

This clonotype was detected ten times or more. The chain has TRBV4-2 and TRBJ2-5; tentatively, D is TRBD1 (6 bases). The CDR3 totals 13 residues. CDR1 and CDR2 from the germline V gene are LGHNA and YNFKEQ. V dropped 1 base and J dropped 3 bases, with 6 bases sitting between them. The CDR3 loop is CASSQGTEETQYF. CDR3 sequence (DNA): TGTGCCAGCAGCCAAGGGACAGAAGAGACCCAGTACTTC.

V is TRBV3-1 and J is TRBJ2-6, with D tentatively TRBD2 (6 bases). The CDR3 extends over 16 amino acids. Germline assignment: CDR1 LGHDT and CDR2 YNNKEL (reference sequence). The V end lost 6 bases, the J end lost 2 bases, and 14 bases lay between the germline ends. CDR3 bases: TGTGCCAGCAGTCGGGGGTTCAAAACTGGGGCCAACGTCCTGACTTTC. This gives the protein CASSRGFKTGANVLTF.

The CDR3 DNA sequence: TGCAGTGCTATTCAACAGGGCCCCGGTCTAGCGAGCTACAATGAGCAGTTCTTC. Amino acids: CSAIQQGPGLASYNEQFF. The genes are TRBV20-1 and TRBJ2-1; TRBD1 or TRBD2 may be the D gene (6 bases each). V was trimmed by 4 bases and J by 3 bases, leaving 25 bases between them. The CDR3 loop spans 18 amino acids. Germline V gives CDR1 DFQATT, CDR2 SNEGSKA (reference sequence).

V usage is TRBV5-1 and J usage is TRBJ2-7, with TRBD1 matching 8 bases. J was trimmed by 7 bases and V by 1 base; bases with no gene match: 16. The CDR3 runs 17 residues. Germline V gene data show CDR1 as SGHRS and CDR2 as YFSETQ. CDR3 amino acids: CASSLLPRGLGYNEQYF. CDR3 in DNA: TGCGCCAGCAGCTTGCTTCCCAGGGGGCTCGGGTACAATGAGCAGTACTTC.

The genes are TRBV6-1 and TRBJ1-2, with 8 bases matching TRBD1. Germline V gene data show CDR1 as MNHNS and CDR2 as SASEGT. The length of the CDR3 is 16 residues. V was clipped by 7 bases and J by 6 bases; unmatched bases: 16. CDR3 region: CASNSHGQGRGNGYTF. CDR3 nucleotides: TGTGCCAGCAATTCCCACGGACAGGGAAGAGGGAATGGCTACACCTTC.

The rearrangement uses TRBV12-3 or TRBV12-4 and TRBJ2-7; 8 bases are a match to TRBD1. The CDR3 spans 14 residues. The trim removed 9 bases at V and 4 bases at J, leaving 11 bases unmatched. CDR3 coding DNA: TGTGCCAGTTCCCCCTCAGACAGGGGTTACGAGCAGTACTTC. It is translated as CASSPSDRGYEQYF.

The rearrangement joins TRBV20-1 to TRBJ2-7, with 9 nucleotides matching TRBD2. Germline V gene data show CDR1 as DFQATT and CDR2 as SNEGSKA (reference sequence). The junction had 5 bases not matched to a gene; V was cut back by 5 bases and J by 0 bases. The length of the CDR3 is 14 residues. CDR3 loop: CSALAGASSYEQYF. CDR3 coding DNA: TGCAGTGCTTTAGCGGGGGCAAGCTCCTACGAGCAGTACTTC.

This clonotype was seen a handful of times. The V and J genes are TRBV25-1 and TRBJ2-3; 10 bases fit TRBD1. The CDR3 length is 16 residues. V lost 3 bases and J lost 3; bases outside the gene matches: 6. Germline-derived CDR1 and CDR2 are MGHDK and SYGVNS. The CDR3 here is CASSEYGQGVTDTQYF. The CDR3 coding sequence is TGTGCCAGCAGTGAGTACGGACAGGGGGTAACAGATACGCAGTATTTT.